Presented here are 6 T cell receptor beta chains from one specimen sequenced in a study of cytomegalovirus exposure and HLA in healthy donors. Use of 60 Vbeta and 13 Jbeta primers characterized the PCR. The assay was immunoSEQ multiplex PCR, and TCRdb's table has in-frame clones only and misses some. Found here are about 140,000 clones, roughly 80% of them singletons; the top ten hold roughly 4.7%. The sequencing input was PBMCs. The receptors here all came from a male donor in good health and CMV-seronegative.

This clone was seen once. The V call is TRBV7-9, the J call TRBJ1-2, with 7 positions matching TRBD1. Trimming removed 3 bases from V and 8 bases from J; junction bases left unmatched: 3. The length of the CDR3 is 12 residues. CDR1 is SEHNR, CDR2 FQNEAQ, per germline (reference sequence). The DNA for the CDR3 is TGTGCCAGCAGCTTGACAGGGACAGGCTACACCTTC. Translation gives CASSLTGTGYTF.

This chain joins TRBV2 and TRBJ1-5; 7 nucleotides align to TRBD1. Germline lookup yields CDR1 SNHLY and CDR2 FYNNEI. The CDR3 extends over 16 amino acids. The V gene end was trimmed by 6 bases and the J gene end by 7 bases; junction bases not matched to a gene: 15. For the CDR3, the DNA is TGTGCCAGCAGCCACAGGGGAATAGCGGTCGACCAGCCCCAGCATTTT. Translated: CASSHRGIAVDQPQHF.

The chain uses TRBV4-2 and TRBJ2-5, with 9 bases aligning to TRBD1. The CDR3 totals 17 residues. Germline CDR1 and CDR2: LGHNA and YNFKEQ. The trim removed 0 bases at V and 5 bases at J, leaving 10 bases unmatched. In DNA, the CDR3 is TGTGCCAGCAGCCAAGACACCGGGACAGGGAAGGATGAGACCCAGTACTTC. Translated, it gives CASSQDTGTGKDETQYF.

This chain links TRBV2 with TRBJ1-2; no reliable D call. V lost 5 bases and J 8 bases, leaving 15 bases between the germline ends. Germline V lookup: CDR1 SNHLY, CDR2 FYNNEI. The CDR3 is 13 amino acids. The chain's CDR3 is CASSPDLVGGYTF. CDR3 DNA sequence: TGTGCCAGCAGTCCCGACCTGGTCGGGGGCTACACCTTC.

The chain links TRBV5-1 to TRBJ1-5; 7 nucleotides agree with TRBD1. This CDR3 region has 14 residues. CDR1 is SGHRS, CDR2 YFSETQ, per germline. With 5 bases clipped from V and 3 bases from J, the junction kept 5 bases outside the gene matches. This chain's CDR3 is CASSPTGSNQPQHF. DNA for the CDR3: TGCGCCAGCAGTCCGACAGGGTCCAATCAGCCCCAGCATTTT. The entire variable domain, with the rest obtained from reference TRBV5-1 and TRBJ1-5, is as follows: KAGVTQTPRYLIKTRGQQVTLSCSPISGHRSVSWYQQTPGQGLQFLFEYFSETQRNKGNFPGRFSGRQFSNSRSEMNVSTLELGDSALYLCASSPTGSNQPQHFGDGTRLSIL.

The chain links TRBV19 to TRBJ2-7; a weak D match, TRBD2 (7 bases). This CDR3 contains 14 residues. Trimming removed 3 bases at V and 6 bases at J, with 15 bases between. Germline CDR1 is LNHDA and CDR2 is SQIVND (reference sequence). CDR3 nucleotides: TGTGCCAGTAGTATCTTGTCAGGGGAGGGCGAGCAGTACTTC. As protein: CASSILSGEGEQYF.